The 12 T cell receptor beta chains reported below all come from one sample, sequenced in a study of OX40 agonist ivuxolimab in advanced cancers. Measured with immunoSEQ multiplex PCR; TCRdb has only the in-frame clones, and not every one. The sample lists over 100,000 clones, roughly 95% seen once, with 0.15% to 0.17% in the top ten. This specimen consisted of CD4+ or CD8+ T cells sorted from blood, obtained in a trial of the OX40 agonist ivuxolimab. The receptors were sampled from an adult with an advanced solid tumor such as melanoma, head and neck, liver or kidney cancer.

This rearrangement joins TRBV5-1 to TRBJ1-4; 12 nucleotides agree with TRBD1. J gave up 7 bases and V 4 bases, and 2 bases lay outside the gene matches. Germline-derived CDR1 and CDR2 are SGHRS and YFSETQ. CDR3 length: 14 amino acids. CDR3 coding DNA: TGCGCCAGCAGCAGGGGACAGGGGGCTGAAAAACTGTTTTTT. Its translation is CASSRGQGAEKLFF.

The V call is TRBV18, the J call TRBJ1-4; TRBD1 might be the D (5 bases). The V end was cut by 3 bases, the J end by 5 bases, with 10 bases between. CDR1 is KGHSH and CDR2 is LQKENI in the germline V gene. The CDR3 is 14 residues long. The CDR3 sequence is CASSPPGTNEKLFF. In DNA, the CDR3 is TGTGCCAGCTCACCTCCGGGGACGAATGAAAAACTGTTTTTT.

CDR3 sequence (DNA): TGTGCCAGCAGCCGTGGGGGGAGCACAGATACGCAGTATTTT. This encodes CASSRGGSTDTQYF. The chain has TRBV7-2 and TRBJ2-3, with D perhaps TRBD2 (6 bases). This CDR3 contains 14 residues. Germline V gene data show CDR1 as SGHTA and CDR2 as FQGNSA. V shed 5 bases and J shed 0 bases, with 9 bases lying between them.

This chain joins TRBV5-5 and TRBJ1-6; TRBD1 might be the D (5 bases). With 0 bases removed from V and 6 bases from J, the gap between germline ends came to 19 bases. The germline CDR1 and CDR2 sequences are SGHKS and YYEKEE (reference sequence). The CDR3 consists of 18 residues. CDR3 sequence reads: CASSLGSGAGLSNSPLHF. The CDR3 DNA sequence: TGTGCCAGCAGCTTGGGGTCTGGCGCGGGACTGAGTAATTCACCCCTCCACTTT.

This chain joins TRBV4-3 and TRBJ2-1; 7 positions match TRBD1. Germline loops: CDR1 LGHNA, CDR2 YSLEER. Germline trimming cut 4 bases from V and 9 bases from J; bases unmatched to any gene: 6. This CDR3 contains 13 residues. CDR3 nucleotide sequence: TGCGCCAGCAGCCCGACAGGGTATGGTGAGCAGTTCTTC. Residues: CASSPTGYGEQFF.

The chain has TRBV9 and TRBJ1-3; D is unresolved. The CDR3 spans 16 residues. Trimming shortened V by 2 bases and J by 0 bases, and 12 bases separated the two germline ends. Germline CDR1 and CDR2: SGDLS and YYNGEE. As DNA, the CDR3 is TGTGCCAGCAGCGTTAGTCCGGGCACCTCTGGAAACACCATATATTTT. Translation gives CASSVSPGTSGNTIYF.

This rearrangement joins TRBV10-3 to TRBJ2-7; 8 nucleotides agree with TRBD1. CDR1 ENHRY and CDR2 SYGVKD come from the germline V gene. This CDR3 region has 15 residues. V was clipped by 2 bases and J by 5 bases; unmatched bases: 8. In nucleotides, the CDR3 is TGTGCCATCAGTGAGGAGTGGGAGGACAGGGACGAGCAGTACTTC. Its translation is CAISEEWEDRDEQYF.

The chain combines TRBV12-5 with TRBJ2-1; TRBD1 might be the D (6 bases). Trimming took off 0 bases at V and 8 bases at J, with 20 bases between the two ends. This CDR3 region has 17 residues. Germline V CDR1 and CDR2: LGHNT, FRNRAP. The CDR3: CASGLVSGMGAWDEQFF. In DNA, the CDR3 is TGTGCTAGTGGTTTGGTTTCGGGGATGGGGGCCTGGGATGAGCAGTTCTTC. Drawing the rest from reference TRBV12-5 and TRBJ2-1, the complete variable domain is DARVTQTPRHKVTEMGQEVTMRCQPILGHNTVFWYRQTMMQGLELLAYFRNRAPLDDSGMPKDRFSAEMPDATLATLKIQPSEPRDSAVYFCASGLVSGMGAWDEQFFGPGTRLTVL.

The chain employs TRBV7-2 and TRBJ1-4; D uncertain. The germline gives CDR1 SGHTA, CDR2 FQGNSA. This CDR3 contains 16 residues. With 4 bases removed from V and 4 bases from J, the gap between germline ends came to 16 bases. DNA of the CDR3: TGTGCCAGCAGCTCCCAAGGAAGGAGGGATAATGAAAAACTGTTTTTT. Translating it yields CASSSQGRRDNEKLFF.

The V gene is TRBV7-2, the J gene TRBJ2-7, with D perhaps matching TRBD2 (5 bases). Trimming pared 2 bases from V and 4 bases from J, leaving 15 bases between. The CDR3 sequence is 15 residues long. The germline CDR1 and CDR2 sequences are SGHTA and FQGNSA. The CDR3 sequence: CASSLRALALYEQYF. The CDR3 DNA reads TGTGCCAGCAGCTTAAGGGCCTTAGCGTTATACGAGCAGTACTTC.

Only a few counts were recorded for this clone. The chain has TRBV28 and TRBJ2-2; no definite D call. The CDR3 length is 14 residues. Germline CDR1 is MDHEN and CDR2 is SYDVKM. V was shortened by 4 bases and J by 7 bases, with 13 bases between the two germline ends. The CDR3 nucleotides read TGTGCCAGCAGTTACTCTCGCATTAGCGGGGAGCTGTTTTTT. This translates into CASSYSRISGELFF. The full variable domain, in which reference TRBV28 and TRBJ2-2 provide the parts outside the CDR3, is DVKVTQSSRYLVKRTGEKVFLECVQDMDHENMFWYRQDPGLGLRLIYFSYDVKMKEKGDIPEGYSVSREKKERFSLILESASTNQTSMYLCASSYSRISGELFFGEGSRLTVL.

V usage is TRBV5-1 and J usage is TRBJ2-7; 8 positions agree with TRBD1. CDR3 length: 15 amino acids. V dropped 0 bases and J dropped 7; count of bases not matched to a gene: 9. Germline V lookup: CDR1 SGHRS, CDR2 YFSETQ. The CDR3 nucleotides read TGCGCCAGCAGCTTGGCCGCGACAGGGGAAGGAGAGCAGTACTTC. This sequence encodes CASSLAATGEGEQYF. The full variable domain, its missing parts supplied by reference TRBV5-1 and TRBJ2-7, is KAGVTQTPRYLIKTRGQQVTLSCSPISGHRSVSWYQQTPGQGLQFLFEYFSETQRNKGNFPGRFSGRQFSNSRSEMNVSTLELGDSALYLCASSLAATGEGEQYFGPGTRLTVT.